The clone carrying this T cell receptor (beta chain) was detected a few times. The antigen remains unidentified. These data originate in a study of T-cell reconstitution after alpha-beta-depleted transplantation in children. General study points: A year had passed since transplant, and T-cell counts and diversity by then came mostly from newly produced T cells. Elevated TCRbeta diversity at day 60 was traced, in some patients, to surviving recipient T cells and thymic progenitors. Several hundred expanded graft clones reportedly gave rise to the alpha-beta T cells present about two months after transplant.

Using unique molecular identifiers, the investigators prepared the TCRbeta library. TCRdb passed the PCR reads through MiXCR, listing each CDR3 protein once. The table shows around 450,000 distinct CDR3 sequences, with 43% occurring only once. V gave up 6 bases and J gave up 4 bases, with 15 bases separating them. The CDR3 runs 14 residues. This material consisted of PBMCs, taken before TCRalphabeta/CD19-depleted stem cell transplant. This sequence joins TRBV12-3 or TRBV12-4 and TRBJ1-1; TRBD1 is a possible D gene (5 bases). This TCR derives from a girl aged 2-15 years with aplastic anemia, due to receive a stem cell transplant. The CDR3 DNA reads TGTGCCAGCAGCTCCTCAGGGCAGGTCACTGAAGCTTTCTTT. Translation gives CASSSSGQVTEAFF.